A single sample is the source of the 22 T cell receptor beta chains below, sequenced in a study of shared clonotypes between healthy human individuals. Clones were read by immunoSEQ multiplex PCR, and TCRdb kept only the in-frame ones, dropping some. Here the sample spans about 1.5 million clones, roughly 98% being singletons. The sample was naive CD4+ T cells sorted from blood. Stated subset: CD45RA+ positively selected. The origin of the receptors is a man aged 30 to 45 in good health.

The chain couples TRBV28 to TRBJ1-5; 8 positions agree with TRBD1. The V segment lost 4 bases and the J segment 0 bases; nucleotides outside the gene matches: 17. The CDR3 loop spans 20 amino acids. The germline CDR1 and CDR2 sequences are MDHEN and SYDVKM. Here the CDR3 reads CASSYPPTGGRGYSNQPQHF. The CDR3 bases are TGTGCCAGCAGTTACCCGCCCACAGGGGGTCGGGGTTATAGCAATCAGCCCCAGCATTTT.

The CDR3 nucleotides are TGTGCCAGCAGCAACTACCGGGACCACGGGGGCAATGAGCAGTTCTTC. Translating it yields CASSNYRDHGGNEQFF. The chain couples TRBV7-9 to TRBJ2-1; TRBD2 might be the D (6 bases). The CDR3 extends over 16 amino acids. Germline CDR1 reads SEHNR; CDR2 reads FQNEAQ (reference sequence). Trimming shortened V by 5 bases and J by 6 bases, and 20 bases separated the two germline ends.

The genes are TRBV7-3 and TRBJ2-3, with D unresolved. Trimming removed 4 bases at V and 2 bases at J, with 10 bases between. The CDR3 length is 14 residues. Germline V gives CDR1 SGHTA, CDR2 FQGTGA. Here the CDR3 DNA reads TGTGCCAGCAGCTCGTCCAGACACACAGATACGCAGTATTTT. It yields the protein CASSSSRHTDTQYF.

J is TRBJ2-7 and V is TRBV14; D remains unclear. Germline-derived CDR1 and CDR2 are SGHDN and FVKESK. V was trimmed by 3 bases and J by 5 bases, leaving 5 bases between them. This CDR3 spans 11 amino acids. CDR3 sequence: CASSQWHEQYF. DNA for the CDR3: TGTGCCAGCAGCCAGTGGCACGAGCAGTACTTC.

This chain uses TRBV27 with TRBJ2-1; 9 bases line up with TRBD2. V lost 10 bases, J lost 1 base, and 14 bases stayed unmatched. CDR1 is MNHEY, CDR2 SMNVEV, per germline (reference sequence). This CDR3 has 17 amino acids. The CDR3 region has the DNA TGTGCCACCCAGAGGGTAGCGGGAGTAGAGTCCTACAATGAGCAGTTCTTC. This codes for CATQRVAGVESYNEQFF.

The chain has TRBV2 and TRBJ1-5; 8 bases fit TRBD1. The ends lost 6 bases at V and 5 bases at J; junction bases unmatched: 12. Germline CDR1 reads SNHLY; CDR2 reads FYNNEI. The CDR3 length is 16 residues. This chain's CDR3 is CASRPQRQGWDQPQHF. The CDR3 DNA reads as TGTGCCAGCAGGCCCCAGCGACAGGGGTGGGATCAGCCCCAGCATTTT.

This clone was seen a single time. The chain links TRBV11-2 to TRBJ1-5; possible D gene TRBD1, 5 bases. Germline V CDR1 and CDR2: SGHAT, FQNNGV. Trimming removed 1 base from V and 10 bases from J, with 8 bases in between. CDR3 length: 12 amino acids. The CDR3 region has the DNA TGTGCCAGCAGCTTAGGTCAGGGACCCCAGCATTTT. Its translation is CASSLGQGPQHF.

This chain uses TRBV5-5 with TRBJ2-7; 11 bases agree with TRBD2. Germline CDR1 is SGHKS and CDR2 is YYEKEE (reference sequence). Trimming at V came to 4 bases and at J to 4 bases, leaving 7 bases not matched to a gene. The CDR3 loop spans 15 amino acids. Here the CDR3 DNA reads TGTGCCAGCAGCGCGGGACTAGCGGATATTTACGAGCAGTACTTC. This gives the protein CASSAGLADIYEQYF.

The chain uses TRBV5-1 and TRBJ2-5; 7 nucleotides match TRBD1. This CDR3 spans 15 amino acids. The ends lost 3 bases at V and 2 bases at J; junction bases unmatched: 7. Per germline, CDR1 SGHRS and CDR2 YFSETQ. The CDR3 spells CASSSQGQRQETQYF. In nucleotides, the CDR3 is TGCGCCAGCAGCTCCCAGGGACAGAGACAAGAGACCCAGTACTTC.

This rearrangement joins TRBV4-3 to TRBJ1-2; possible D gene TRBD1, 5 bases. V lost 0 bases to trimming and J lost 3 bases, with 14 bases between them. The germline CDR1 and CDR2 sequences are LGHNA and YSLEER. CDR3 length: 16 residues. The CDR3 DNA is TGCGCCAGCAGCCAAGAAAGTAGGGGTCCAGACTATGGCTACACCTTC. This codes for CASSQESRGPDYGYTF.

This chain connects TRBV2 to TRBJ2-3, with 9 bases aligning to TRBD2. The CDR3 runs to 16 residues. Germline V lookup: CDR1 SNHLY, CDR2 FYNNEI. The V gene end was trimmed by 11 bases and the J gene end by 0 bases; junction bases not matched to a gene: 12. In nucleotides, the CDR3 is TGTGCCCTCGGAGGTAGCGGGAGTCGCAGCACAGATACGCAGTATTTT. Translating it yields CALGGSGSRSTDTQYF.

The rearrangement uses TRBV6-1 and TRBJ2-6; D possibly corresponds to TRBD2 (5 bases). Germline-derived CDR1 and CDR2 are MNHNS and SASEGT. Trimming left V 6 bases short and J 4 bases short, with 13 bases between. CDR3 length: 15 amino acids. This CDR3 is CASSEEAAGANVLTF. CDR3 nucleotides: TGTGCCAGCAGCGAGGAGGCAGCAGGGGCCAACGTCCTGACTTTC.

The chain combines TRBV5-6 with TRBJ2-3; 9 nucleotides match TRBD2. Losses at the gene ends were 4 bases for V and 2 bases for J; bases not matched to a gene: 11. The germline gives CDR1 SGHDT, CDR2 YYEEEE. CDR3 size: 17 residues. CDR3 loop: CASSTPLAGALTDTQYF. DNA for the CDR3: TGTGCCAGCAGCACACCACTAGCGGGCGCACTCACAGATACGCAGTATTTT.

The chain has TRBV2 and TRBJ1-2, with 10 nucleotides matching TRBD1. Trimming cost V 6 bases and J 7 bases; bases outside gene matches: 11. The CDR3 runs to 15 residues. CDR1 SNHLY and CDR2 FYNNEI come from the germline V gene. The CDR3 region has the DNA TGTGCCAGCAGCCGGGACAGGGGCCTACTGGCTGGCTACACCTTC. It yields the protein CASSRDRGLLAGYTF.

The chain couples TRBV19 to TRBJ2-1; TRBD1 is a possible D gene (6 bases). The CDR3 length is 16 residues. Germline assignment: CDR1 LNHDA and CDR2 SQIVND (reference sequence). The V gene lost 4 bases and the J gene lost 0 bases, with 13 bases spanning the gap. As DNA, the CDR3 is TGTGCCAGTAGTAGGTCTCAGGGGAGCTCCTACAATGAGCAGTTCTTC. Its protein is CASSRSQGSSYNEQFF.

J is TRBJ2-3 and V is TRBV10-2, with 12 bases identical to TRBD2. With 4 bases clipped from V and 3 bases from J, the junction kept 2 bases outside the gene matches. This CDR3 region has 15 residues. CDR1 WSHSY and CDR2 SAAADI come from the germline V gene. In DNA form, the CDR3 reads TGCGCCAGCAGTGTTACTAGCGGGAGGACAGATACGCAGTATTTT. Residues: CASSVTSGRTDTQYF.

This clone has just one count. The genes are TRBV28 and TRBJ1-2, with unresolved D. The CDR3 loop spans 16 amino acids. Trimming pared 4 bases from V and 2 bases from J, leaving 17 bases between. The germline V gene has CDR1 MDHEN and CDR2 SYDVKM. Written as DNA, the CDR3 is TGTGCCAGCAGTTATACCCTAGGGCGGGAGAACTATGGCTACACCTTC. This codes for CASSYTLGRENYGYTF.

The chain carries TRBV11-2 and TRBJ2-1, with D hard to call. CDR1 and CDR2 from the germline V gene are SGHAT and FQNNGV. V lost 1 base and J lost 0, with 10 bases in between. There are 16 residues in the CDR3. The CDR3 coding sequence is TGTGCCAGCAGCTTAGCATCGGGCATCTCCTACAATGAGCAGTTCTTC. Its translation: CASSLASGISYNEQFF.

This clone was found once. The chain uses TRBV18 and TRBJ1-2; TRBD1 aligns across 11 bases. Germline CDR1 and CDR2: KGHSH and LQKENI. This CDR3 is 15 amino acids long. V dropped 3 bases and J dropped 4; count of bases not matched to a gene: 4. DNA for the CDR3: TGTGCCAGCTCACCTGGGACAGGGGGGATCTATGGCTACACCTTC. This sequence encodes CASSPGTGGIYGYTF.

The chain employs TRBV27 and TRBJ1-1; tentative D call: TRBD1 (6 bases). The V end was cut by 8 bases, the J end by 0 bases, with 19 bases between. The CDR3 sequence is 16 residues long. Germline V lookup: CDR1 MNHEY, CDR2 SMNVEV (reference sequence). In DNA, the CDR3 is TGTGCCAGCCGGAAGGGGACACTGCCGATGAACACTGAAGCTTTCTTT. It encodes CASRKGTLPMNTEAFF.

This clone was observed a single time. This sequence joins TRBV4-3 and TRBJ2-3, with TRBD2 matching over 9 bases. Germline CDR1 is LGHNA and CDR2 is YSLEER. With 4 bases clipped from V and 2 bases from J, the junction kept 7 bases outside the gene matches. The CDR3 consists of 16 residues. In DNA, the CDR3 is TGCGCCAGCAGCCGCGTAGCGGGAGCCGCCACAGATACGCAGTATTTT. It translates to CASSRVAGAATDTQYF.

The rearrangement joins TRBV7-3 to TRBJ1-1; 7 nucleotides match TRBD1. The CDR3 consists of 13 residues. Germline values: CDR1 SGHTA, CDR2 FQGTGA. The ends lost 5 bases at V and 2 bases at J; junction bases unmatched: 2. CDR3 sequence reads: CASSRGRNTEAFF. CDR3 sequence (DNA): TGTGCCAGCAGCAGGGGGCGAAACACTGAAGCTTTCTTT.